This passage covers 8 T cell receptor beta chains from one sample sequenced in a study of CD8 T cells in ankylosing spondylitis. TCRdb re-derived calls from the 5' RACE reads in MiXCR, one entry per CDR3 protein. The sample shows about 160,000 distinct CDR3 sequences, about 18% of them seen only once. The sample taken for sequencing was blood, either unsorted or a sorted T cell fraction (not recorded which). The receptors come from a male donor with ankylosing spondylitis or in good health (not recorded which).

This clonotype was observed many times. The chain links TRBV20-1 to TRBJ2-1; 9 bases map to TRBD2. Germline V gene sequence: CDR1 DFQATT, CDR2 SNEGSKA (reference sequence). The trim removed 1 base at V and 9 bases at J, leaving 10 bases unmatched. This CDR3 region has 15 residues. CDR3: CSARAPSGIEGEQFF. For the CDR3, the DNA is TGCAGTGCTAGAGCCCCTAGCGGGATCGAGGGTGAGCAGTTCTTC.

This clonotype appeared a few times. The chain links TRBV5-1 to TRBJ2-7; D is undetermined. Germline CDR1 reads SGHRS; CDR2 reads YFSETQ. V lost 1 base, J lost 5 bases, and 13 bases lay in between. This CDR3 spans 14 amino acids. The CDR3 region is CASSLRPSIHEQYF. The CDR3 nucleotides read TGCGCCAGCAGCTTGAGACCCAGTATTCACGAGCAGTACTTC.

The chain uses TRBV7-9 and TRBJ2-1; D possibly uses TRBD1 or TRBD2 (6 bases each). V was shortened by 5 bases and J by 0 bases, with 8 bases between the two germline ends. This CDR3 comprises 14 residues. Germline lookup yields CDR1 SEHNR and CDR2 FQNEAQ (reference sequence). The DNA of the CDR3 is TGTGCCAGCAGCCCGGGGGCCTCCTACAATGAGCAGTTCTTC. It encodes CASSPGASYNEQFF.

This clonotype was observed at least ten times. The chain carries TRBV2 and TRBJ2-3; D unresolved. The CDR3 contains 12 residues. Between the trimmed V and J ends, which lost 2 bases and 6 bases, there was a span of 6 bases. Germline CDR1 SNHLY, CDR2 FYNNEI. CDR3 in amino acids: CASSELRDTQYF. In DNA, the CDR3 is TGTGCCAGCAGTGAACTTCGGGATACGCAGTATTTT.

The chain joins TRBV11-2 to TRBJ2-2; D might be TRBD1 or TRBD2, each matching 5 bases. CDR3 length equals 15 residues. CDR1 SGHAT and CDR2 FQNNGV come from the germline V gene. The V end lost 3 bases, the J end lost 6 bases, and 14 bases lay between the germline ends. The CDR3 coding sequence is TGTGCCAGCAGCTTCCCGGGACGGTTGTCCGGGGAGCTGTTTTTT. Its translation: CASSFPGRLSGELFF.

The table lists this clonotype with a few counts. The V and J genes are TRBV3-1 and TRBJ1-4; unclear D gene. V was clipped by 0 bases and J by 5 bases, with 7 bases between them. Germline CDR1 LGHDT, CDR2 YNNKEL (reference sequence). There are 14 residues in the CDR3. CDR3 loop: CASSQDTSNEKLFF. In DNA form, the CDR3 reads TGTGCCAGCAGCCAAGATACCTCCAATGAAAAACTGTTTTTT.

This clonotype came up many times. This sequence joins TRBV2 and TRBJ2-2; a possible D gene is TRBD2 (6 bases). In germline, CDR1 is SNHLY, CDR2 FYNNEI. This CDR3 comprises 15 residues. The germline V and J ends were trimmed by 2 bases and 3 bases, with 10 bases remaining between them. The CDR3 bases are TGTGCCAGCAGTGAAACTAGCATGGACACCGGGGAGCTGTTTTTT. The encoded protein is CASSETSMDTGELFF.

The gene calls are TRBV4-1 and TRBJ2-3; 9 positions match TRBD2. Germline CDR1 reads MGHRA; CDR2 reads YSYEKL. The CDR3 loop spans 16 amino acids. V trimming: 0 bases; J trimming: 3 bases; junction bases outside the gene matches: 4. The CDR3 nucleotides are TGCGCCAGCAGCCAAGATCCCAGCGGGAGGACAGATACGCAGTATTTT. Its protein is CASSQDPSGRTDTQYF.